This T cell receptor beta chain was identified in a study of T cell responses to AZD1222 COVID-19 vaccine. TCRdb's copy holds only in-frame clones and misses some; the assay was immunoSEQ multiplex PCR. The sample gives roughly 120,000 clones, approximately 85% of which show up once; roughly 4% is in the top ten. Study findings and constraints: In all cases, repertoires were sampled only after the peak T cell response. Most donors were white British and more were female, and clonal diversity was possibly underestimated.

CDR1 is LGHNA and CDR2 is YNFKEQ in the germline V gene. With 6 bases removed from V and 0 bases from J, the gap between germline ends came to 9 bases. The CDR3 extends over 15 amino acids. Analyses pooled second doses at about 4 or about 12 weeks. Notes on this clone: Its antigen is undetermined.

The rearrangement uses TRBV4-2 and TRBJ2-6, with a weak D call TRBD2 (5 bases). The receptor was isolated from an adult who received the AZD1222 COVID-19 vaccine. Here the sequenced sample was peripheral blood, taken 28 days after the second AZD1222 dose. DNA for the CDR3: TGTGCCAGCAGTCCCCGGGACTCTGGGGCCAACGTCCTGACTTTC. Translation: CASSPRDSGANVLTF.